Each of the 24 T cell receptor beta chains below was sequenced from the same sample in a study of monozygotic twins with inflammatory bowel disease. TCRdb reprocessed the 5' RACE reads, keeping one entry per CDR3 protein, no DNA. The sample holds 300,000 to 350,000 distinct CDR3 sequences. The sample was blood. These receptors were taken from a human donor with ulcerative colitis or Crohn's disease, or a healthy co-twin of an affected twin (not recorded which).

J is TRBJ2-1 and V is TRBV20-1; TCRdb lists TRBD2, though no DNA is available to test this call. The CDR3 extends over 17 amino acids. Germline CDR1 is DFQATT and CDR2 is SNEGSKA (reference sequence). CDR3 amino acids: CSARGLAGGMSYNEQFF.

The rearrangement joins TRBV28 to TRBJ1-2. The CDR3 is 11 residues long. Germline CDR1 is MDHEN and CDR2 is SYDVKM. The chain's CDR3 is CASASPRGYTF.

The V and J genes are TRBV7-2 and TRBJ2-7; TCRdb indicates TRBD1, and absent DNA this call remains unverified. This CDR3 spans 15 amino acids. CDR1 is SGHTA and CDR2 is FQGNSA in the germline V gene. Here the CDR3 reads CASSSTTRQGYEQYF. Combining the CDR3 with reference TRBV7-2 and TRBJ2-7 gives the whole variable domain GAGVSQSPSNKVTEKGKDVELRCDPISGHTALYWYRQSLGQGLEFLIYFQGNSAPDKSGLPSDRFSAERTGGSVSTLTIQRTQQEDSAVYLCASSSTTRQGYEQYFGPGTRLTVT.

This chain links TRBV7-2 with TRBJ2-3. CDR3 size: 12 residues. The germline V gene encodes CDR1 SGHTA and CDR2 FQGNSA. This CDR3 reads CASSLFVDTQYF.

The CDR3 region is CASSVVAPILHF. The chain couples TRBV2 to TRBJ1-6; TCRdb lists TRBD1, though no DNA is available to test this call. The CDR3 consists of 12 residues. The V gene's germline CDR1 is SNHLY and CDR2 FYNNEI.

The chain joins TRBV6-5 to TRBJ2-5. Germline V CDR1 and CDR2: MNHEY, SVGAGI. This CDR3 has 16 residues. This CDR3 reads CASSYLGFGDEETQYF.

This chain joins TRBV11-2 and TRBJ2-7. The CDR3 extends over 14 amino acids. Germline V lookup: CDR1 SGHAT, CDR2 FQNNGV. CDR3 residues: CASSSGVNRYEQYF.

The rearrangement joins TRBV5-1 to TRBJ1-5. This CDR3 spans 13 amino acids. The germline CDR1 and CDR2 sequences are SGHRS and YFSETQ. This chain's CDR3 is CASSIDRNQPQHF.

The genes are TRBV14 and TRBJ1-4; TCRdb outputs TRBD1, but without DNA this stays unchecked. Per germline, CDR1 SGHDN and CDR2 FVKESK. The CDR3 covers 13 residues. Here the CDR3 reads CASSQDGTMKLFF.

This chain connects TRBV20-1 to TRBJ2-3; TCRdb proposes TRBD1, but this gene call is untestable without DNA. Germline CDR1 is DFQATT and CDR2 is SNEGSKA (reference sequence). The CDR3 covers 14 residues. CDR3: CSARDGRGLDTQYF.

The V and J genes are TRBV20-1 and TRBJ2-2; TCRdb designates TRBD2, a call that cannot be tested without DNA. The CDR3 covers 15 residues. The germline gives CDR1 DFQATT, CDR2 SNEGSKA (reference sequence). Here the CDR3 reads CSARRSGGGSGELFF.

The chain carries TRBV7-6 and TRBJ2-3; TCRdb names TRBD2, which stays unverified in the absence of DNA. The CDR3 runs to 16 residues. The V gene's germline CDR1 is SGHVS and CDR2 FNYEAQ. The CDR3 is CASSSLAGGHADTQYF.

The CDR3 sequence: CASSLTSGPSNQPQHF. This chain joins TRBV5-1 and TRBJ1-5; there is no DNA to check the TCRdb D call of TRBD1. This CDR3 contains 16 residues. CDR1 and CDR2 from the germline V gene are SGHRS and YFSETQ. Together with reference TRBV5-1 and TRBJ1-5, the CDR3 gives the full variable domain: KAGVTQTPRYLIKTRGQQVTLSCSPISGHRSVSWYQQTPGQGLQFLFEYFSETQRNKGNFPGRFSGRQFSNSRSEMNVSTLELGDSALYLCASSLTSGPSNQPQHFGDGTRLSIL.

The chain has TRBV7-9 and TRBJ1-2; checking the TCRdb D call of TRBD1 is not possible without DNA. The CDR3 consists of 14 residues. CDR1 SEHNR and CDR2 FQNEAQ come from the germline V gene (reference sequence). The CDR3 sequence: CASSLATGSDGYTF.

The rearrangement links TRBV11-2 to TRBJ2-3; without DNA, the TCRdb call of TRBD2 cannot be checked. Per the germline V gene, CDR1 is SGHAT and CDR2 is FQNNGV. The CDR3 totals 15 residues. The CDR3 is CASSFPAGGTDTQYF.

This chain uses TRBV6-2 or TRBV6-3 with TRBJ1-1; TCRdb's D gene call, TRBD1, goes unchecked for lack of DNA. The length of the CDR3 is 13 residues. Germline CDR1 MNHEY, CDR2 SVGEGT. This chain's CDR3 is CASSFTQGSEAFF.

The V call is TRBV11-1, the J call TRBJ1-4; TCRdb's D gene call, TRBD1, goes unchecked for lack of DNA. Germline CDR1 is SGHAT and CDR2 is FQDESV (reference sequence). The CDR3 totals 18 residues. The CDR3 reads CASSLDGTGGPTNEKLFF.

The CDR3 loop is CSARTSGSNIQYF. V gene TRBV20-1 combines with J gene TRBJ2-4; TCRdb lists TRBD2, though no DNA is available to test this call. From germline, CDR1 is DFQATT and CDR2 SNEGSKA (reference sequence). CDR3 length equals 13 residues.

The chain has TRBV28 and TRBJ2-1; TCRdb's assignment of TRBD2 cannot be checked, as there is no DNA. The CDR3 has 15 amino acids. Germline values: CDR1 MDHEN, CDR2 SYDVKM. The CDR3 sequence is CASTPRTTESNEQFF.

The V gene is TRBV28, the J gene TRBJ2-2; the TCRdb call, TRBD1, lacks DNA for checking. The germline V gene has CDR1 MDHEN and CDR2 SYDVKM. This CDR3 spans 16 amino acids. CDR3: CASRRTGTGDTGELFF.

V gene TRBV30 combines with J gene TRBJ2-1; the TCRdb call, TRBD1, lacks DNA for checking. Germline loops: CDR1 GTSNPN, CDR2 SVGIG (reference sequence). This CDR3 is 14 amino acids long. The CDR3 sequence: CAWGTGGSYNEQFF.

This chain links TRBV5-5 with TRBJ1-2. Germline CDR1 SGHKS, CDR2 YYEKEE (reference sequence). The CDR3 totals 14 residues. CDR3 sequence: CASSLTVDRHGYTF.

V is TRBV20-1 and J is TRBJ2-7. CDR3 length: 12 amino acids. The germline gives CDR1 DFQATT, CDR2 SNEGSKA (reference sequence). The CDR3 here is CSARVSAYEQYF.

CDR3 protein: CAISVTTDTQYF. The genes are TRBV10-3 and TRBJ2-3. Germline-derived CDR1 and CDR2 are ENHRY and SYGVKD. CDR3 size: 12 residues.